The 28 T cell receptor beta chains in this list originate from one sample, sequenced in a study of blood T cell repertoires in COVID-19 (dated by TCRdb to the early 2020s). The library was generated by the immunoSEQ multiplex PCR assay. The table comes from immuneACCESS by way of TCRdb, which keeps in-frame sequences with V and J called. Part of the clones is missing from these tables; in studies checked, under half for an unresolved V gene and the rest for unknown reasons. This sample lists about 180,000 clones; roughly four fifths were detected once. The top ten clonotypes cover under 10% of the sample. The sample consisted of peripheral blood. The receptor set was obtained from a woman between 65 and 79 years old with COVID-19, enrolled during active disease.

This chain joins TRBV6-2 or TRBV6-3 and TRBJ2-3; D is ambiguous. Germline V gene sequence: CDR1 MNHEY, CDR2 SVGEGT. Trimming left V 6 bases short and J 2 bases short, with 6 bases between. The CDR3 covers 12 residues. CDR3 nucleotides: TGTGCCAGCAGCTATTACACAGATACGCAGTATTTT. It is translated as CASSYYTDTQYF.

This chain links TRBV6-5 with TRBJ1-2; 10 bases map to TRBD1. The CDR3 totals 14 residues. Germline CDR1 MNHEY, CDR2 SVGAGI. Trimming at V came to 6 bases and at J to 7 bases, leaving 8 bases not matched to a gene. The CDR3 loop is CASRRQGARSGYTF. CDR3 nucleotide sequence: TGTGCCAGCAGAAGACAGGGGGCAAGAAGTGGCTACACCTTC.

V usage is TRBV7-9 and J usage is TRBJ2-7; 9 bases are shared with TRBD2. V dropped 6 bases and J dropped 1; count of bases not matched to a gene: 10. The CDR3 runs 16 residues. Germline V gene data show CDR1 as SEHNR and CDR2 as FQNEAQ (reference sequence). In nucleotides, the CDR3 is TGTGCCAGCAGTTCTCCGGGACTAGCAGATTCCTACGAGCAGTACTTC. This codes for CASSSPGLADSYEQYF.

CDR3 sequence (DNA): TGTGCCAGCAGTTACTGGGTCAGCGCGAACACCGGGGAGCTGTTTTTT. It codes for CASSYWVSANTGELFF. The chain has TRBV6-2 or TRBV6-3 and TRBJ2-2; unclear D gene. The V end lost 1 base, the J end lost 0 bases, and 9 bases lay between the germline ends. The length of the CDR3 is 16 residues. CDR1 is MNHEY, CDR2 SVGEGT, per germline.

V gene TRBV29-1 combines with J gene TRBJ1-4; D is uncertain. CDR3 length: 10 residues. CDR1 and CDR2 (germline): SQVTM, ANQGSEA. Deletions cut 7 bases from V and 7 bases from J, with 7 bases between. Written as DNA, the CDR3 is TGCAGCGCCCGGGGTGAAAAACTGTTTTTT. Translating it yields CSARGEKLFF. The full variable domain, its missing parts supplied by reference TRBV29-1 and TRBJ1-4, is SAVISQKPSRDICQRGTSLTIQCQVDSQVTMMFWYRQQPGQSLTLIATANQGSEATYESGFVIDKFPISRPNLTFSTLTVSNMSPEDSSIYLCSARGEKLFFGSGTQLSVL.

A single count supports this clone. The chain uses TRBV4-3 and TRBJ1-5; D is unclear. Germline CDR1 and CDR2: LGHNA and YSLEER. V was trimmed by 0 bases and J by 7 bases, leaving 7 bases between them. This CDR3 is built from 13 residues. The CDR3 sequence is CASSQEIGQPQHF. For the CDR3, the DNA is TGCGCCAGCAGCCAAGAAATCGGGCAGCCCCAGCATTTT.

This clone was detected a few times. The chain couples TRBV2 to TRBJ2-7, with 7 bases matching TRBD1. V lost 8 bases to trimming and J lost 2 bases; unmatched junction nucleotides: 15. CDR3 size: 16 residues. The V gene's germline CDR1 is SNHLY and CDR2 FYNNEI. In DNA form, the CDR3 reads TGTGCCAGCTCGGGCCCGGGACAGCCTTTGACCTACGAGCAGTACTTC. Its translation is CASSGPGQPLTYEQYF.

V and J are TRBV6-2 or TRBV6-3 and TRBJ1-1; D may be TRBD1 (5 bases). Trimming shortened V by 5 bases and J by 1 base, and 8 bases separated the two germline ends. From germline, CDR1 is MNHEY and CDR2 SVGEGT. CDR3 length equals 13 residues. CDR3 loop: CASSPQANTEAFF. The CDR3 DNA is TGTGCCAGCAGTCCACAGGCGAACACTGAAGCTTTCTTT.

This chain connects TRBV6-5 to TRBJ2-4; 8 bases are shared with TRBD1. After removal of 0 bases from V and 0 bases from J, the junction contained 1 base not matched to a gene. Germline V CDR1 and CDR2: MNHEY, SVGAGI. The CDR3 length is 16 residues. The CDR3 reads CASSYSTGVAKNIQYF. The CDR3 DNA follows: TGTGCCAGCAGTTACTCGACAGGGGTAGCCAAAAACATTCAGTACTTC.

This clone was found a few times. This chain links TRBV6-5 with TRBJ1-6; D gene uncertain. The germline V gene has CDR1 MNHEY and CDR2 SVGAGI. Trimming removed 5 bases from V and 7 bases from J, with 15 bases in between. The CDR3 is 15 amino acids. The CDR3 DNA reads TGTGCCAGCAGTAAGGAGGCGGCCCAGAATTCACCCCTCCACTTT. It translates to CASSKEAAQNSPLHF.

This rearrangement joins TRBV6-5 to TRBJ1-2; possibly TRBD1 for D (5 bases). The CDR3 is 15 amino acids. Trimming stripped 0 bases from V and 0 bases from J, with 8 bases between. In germline, CDR1 is MNHEY, CDR2 SVGAGI. In DNA form, the CDR3 reads TGTGCCAGCAGTTACTCGCCGGGGGCTAACTATGGCTACACCTTC. It is translated as CASSYSPGANYGYTF.

The CDR3 DNA reads TGTGCCATCAGTTTGGGGACAGGAAGCACTGAAGCTTTCTTT. It is translated as CAISLGTGSTEAFF. The chain employs TRBV10-3 and TRBJ1-1, with TRBD1 matching over 8 bases. The CDR3 sequence is 14 residues long. V gave up 5 bases and J gave up 4 bases; unmatched junction bases: 6. Germline V gene data show CDR1 as ENHRY and CDR2 as SYGVKD.

This chain connects TRBV6-6 to TRBJ2-7; unclear D gene. The ends were cut back, 8 bases at V and 0 bases at J, with 11 bases in the middle. Germline V gives CDR1 MNHNY, CDR2 SVGAGI (reference sequence). The CDR3 contains 13 residues. CDR3 in DNA: TGTGCCAGCTGCTGGAGTCCCTCCTACGAGCAGTACTTC. Translating it yields CASCWSPSYEQYF.

This chain links TRBV6-5 with TRBJ1-1, with 8 bases matching TRBD1. Germline CDR1 MNHEY, CDR2 SVGAGI. V dropped 0 bases and J dropped 1; count of bases not matched to a gene: 4. The CDR3 loop spans 16 amino acids. This CDR3 reads CASSYSGQGANTEAFF. The DNA of the CDR3 is TGTGCCAGCAGTTACTCCGGGCAGGGGGCGAACACTGAAGCTTTCTTT.

This clone was seen a few times. This chain links TRBV5-1 with TRBJ2-3; possible D gene TRBD2, 5 bases. The CDR3 sequence is 12 residues long. CDR1 SGHRS and CDR2 YFSETQ come from the germline V gene. Trimming removed 4 bases at V and 3 bases at J, with 6 bases between. The CDR3 spells CASSGETDTQYF. The CDR3 DNA reads as TGCGCCAGCAGCGGGGAGACAGATACGCAGTATTTT.

The V gene is TRBV2, the J gene TRBJ1-5; possible D gene TRBD1, 5 bases. V was clipped by 10 bases and J by 2 bases, with 15 bases between them. Looked up from germline, CDR1 is SNHLY and CDR2 is FYNNEI. This CDR3 is built from 14 residues. The CDR3 DNA sequence: TGTGCCACCCGGGGGGGAAGGGGCAATCAGCCCCAGCATTTT. Protein: CATRGGRGNQPQHF.

The chain couples TRBV18 to TRBJ1-3, with D maybe TRBD1 (6 bases). V lost 4 bases and J 4 bases, leaving 11 bases between the germline ends. Germline V gene data show CDR1 as KGHSH and CDR2 as LQKENI. This CDR3 has 14 residues. CDR3 bases: TGTGCCAGCTCACGGGACGACAGGGGAAACACCATATATTTT. Its translation is CASSRDDRGNTIYF.

The V gene is TRBV28, the J gene TRBJ2-7, with D possibly being TRBD1 (5 bases). V lost 6 bases and J 1 base, leaving 16 bases between the germline ends. CDR3 size: 15 residues. Germline-derived CDR1 and CDR2 are MDHEN and SYDVKM. CDR3 protein: CASRLDSLGSYEQYF. The CDR3 DNA sequence: TGTGCCAGCAGACTCGACAGCCTGGGGTCCTACGAGCAGTACTTC. Based on the CDR3 plus reference TRBV28 and TRBJ2-7, the full variable domain is DVKVTQSSRYLVKRTGEKVFLECVQDMDHENMFWYRQDPGLGLRLIYFSYDVKMKEKGDIPEGYSVSREKKERFSLILESASTNQTSMYLCASRLDSLGSYEQYFGPGTRLTVT.

This CDR3 is CASSLIDQPQHF. CDR3 DNA: TGTGCCAGCAGTTTAATCGATCAGCCCCAGCATTTT. The rearrangement links TRBV28 to TRBJ1-5; no definite D call. The CDR3 length is 12 residues. The V gene lost 2 bases and the J gene lost 5 bases, with 4 bases spanning the gap. Germline assignment: CDR1 MDHEN and CDR2 SYDVKM.

Concerning this clone: Since a much larger clone is just one base distant, this may be a read error. The chain couples TRBV5-1 to TRBJ2-7; TRBD1 agrees at 7 bases. The V segment lost 0 bases and the J segment 2 bases; nucleotides outside the gene matches: 2. CDR3 size: 14 residues. Germline V lookup: CDR1 SGHRS, CDR2 YFSETQ. For the CDR3, the DNA is TGCGCCAGCAGCTTGGGGGACAGCCCCTACGAGCAGTACTTC. Its translation is CASSLGDSPYEQYF.

This chain links TRBV11-2 with TRBJ2-7, with 7 bases matching TRBD1. CDR3 length: 16 amino acids. Germline V gene lookup returns CDR1 SGHAT and CDR2 FQNNGV. V trimming: 2 bases; J trimming: 2 bases; junction bases outside the gene matches: 9. The CDR3 sequence is CASSLQLSGQTYEQYF. The CDR3 coding sequence is TGTGCCAGCAGCTTACAACTTTCGGGACAGACCTACGAGCAGTACTTC. Full variable domain (remainder filled in from reference TRBV11-2 and TRBJ2-7): EAGVAQSPRYKIIEKRQSVAFWCNPISGHATLYWYQQILGQGPKLLIQFQNNGVVDDSQLPKDRFSAERLKGVDSTLKIQPAKLEDSAVYLCASSLQLSGQTYEQYFGPGTRLTVT.

V gene TRBV6-5 combines with J gene TRBJ2-1; tentative D call: TRBD1 (5 bases). Trimming stripped 7 bases from V and 3 bases from J, with 16 bases between. From germline, CDR1 is MNHEY and CDR2 SVGAGI. The CDR3 spans 15 residues. The CDR3, as DNA: TGTGCCAGCACGGGTTTAGGGGCGAACTACAATGAGCAGTTCTTC. Its protein product is CASTGLGANYNEQFF.

Comments on this clone: The junction differs from germline at one of its ends, possibly a read error. The CDR3, as DNA: TGTGCCAGCAGCGTAACACAGGGGAGAAGCTCTGGGGCCAACGTCCTGACTTTC. As protein: CASSVTQGRSSGANVLTF. The J gene is TRBJ2-6, the V gene TRBV7-3; 7 nucleotides line up with TRBD1. The length of the CDR3 is 18 residues. Germline values: CDR1 SGHTA, CDR2 FQGTGA. Combining the CDR3 with reference TRBV7-3 and TRBJ2-6 gives the whole variable domain GAGVSQTPSNKVTEKGKYVELRCDPISGHTALYWYRQSLGQGPEFLIYFQGTGAADDSGLPNDRFFAVRPEGSVSTLKIQRTERGDSAVYLCASSVTQGRSSGANVLTFGAGSRLTVL.

The rearrangement links TRBV27 to TRBJ2-3, with TRBD2 identical over 7 bases. The CDR3 covers 14 residues. J gave up 0 bases and V 6 bases, and 3 bases lay outside the gene matches. Per the germline V gene, CDR1 is MNHEY and CDR2 is SMNVEV (reference sequence). The CDR3: CASRQAGSTDTQYF. The CDR3 DNA sequence: TGTGCCAGCAGGCAAGCGGGAAGCACAGATACGCAGTATTTT.

V gene TRBV11-2 combines with J gene TRBJ2-1, with 12 bases that match TRBD1. The V gene end was trimmed by 5 bases and the J gene end by 6 bases; junction bases not matched to a gene: 5. Germline V gene data show CDR1 as SGHAT and CDR2 as FQNNGV. CDR3 size: 15 residues. CDR3 loop: CASSLRGQGANEQFF. CDR3 nucleotides: TGTGCCAGCAGCCTTAGGGGACAGGGGGCCAATGAGCAGTTCTTC.

This chain joins TRBV19 and TRBJ2-3; D is ambiguous. The CDR3 has 14 residues. V was trimmed by 9 bases and J by 0 bases, leaving 13 bases between them. Germline CDR1 reads LNHDA; CDR2 reads SQIVND (reference sequence). CDR3 protein: CASTTGRSTDTQYF. The CDR3 DNA reads TGTGCCAGCACAACCGGCAGGAGCACAGATACGCAGTATTTT. Filled out from reference TRBV19 and TRBJ2-3, the complete variable domain reads DGGITQSPKYLFRKEGQNVTLSCEQNLNHDAMYWYRQDPGQGLRLIYYSQIVNDFQKGDIAEGYSVSREKKESFPLTVTSAQKNPTAFYLCASTTGRSTDTQYFGPGTRLTVL.

The chain combines TRBV7-2 with TRBJ2-6; tentatively, D is TRBD1 (6 bases). This CDR3 has 16 amino acids. V was cut by 5 bases and J by 6 bases, with 17 bases left in between. Per the germline V gene, CDR1 is SGHTA and CDR2 is FQGNSA. The CDR3, as DNA: TGTGCCAGCAGCCCACCTGGGGGCCTTATGGCCAACGTCCTGACTTTC. As protein: CASSPPGGLMANVLTF. Full variable domain (remainder filled in from reference TRBV7-2 and TRBJ2-6): GAGVSQSPSNKVTEKGKDVELRCDPISGHTALYWYRQSLGQGLEFLIYFQGNSAPDKSGLPSDRFSAERTGGSVSTLTIQRTQQEDSAVYLCASSPPGGLMANVLTFGAGSRLTVL.

This chain uses TRBV19 with TRBJ2-1; TRBD1 aligns across 7 bases. The length of the CDR3 is 15 residues. V shed 5 bases, J shed 1 base, and the junction held 5 bases outside the gene matches. Germline loops: CDR1 LNHDA, CDR2 SQIVND (reference sequence). Written as DNA, the CDR3 is TGTGCCAGTAGTCCTGACAGGGATTCCTACAATGAGCAGTTCTTC. The encoded protein is CASSPDRDSYNEQFF. The full variable domain, its missing parts supplied by reference TRBV19 and TRBJ2-1, is DGGITQSPKYLFRKEGQNVTLSCEQNLNHDAMYWYRQDPGQGLRLIYYSQIVNDFQKGDIAEGYSVSREKKESFPLTVTSAQKNPTAFYLCASSPDRDSYNEQFFGPGTRLTVL.